This T cell receptor beta chain was captured in a study of shared clonotypes between healthy human individuals. Findings and caveats of the study: Tissue TCR repertoires likely differ from these blood-only repertoires. In contrast to clonotypes shared by all four donors, non-shared clonotypes had lower generation probabilities.

Execution of the assay was at deep level. Authors' analysis steps: Sequence data from immunoSEQ were junction-only and lacked quality scores; consequently, filtering differed. Profiled with immunoSEQ multiplex PCR; TCRdb holds only in-frame clones, not every one. V, J and clone size derive from that table, while D and trimming were established from the DNA sequence. Of roughly 1,800,000 clones in the sample, about 94% were seen once. The germline V gene encodes CDR1 SGHDN and CDR2 FVKESK. V was pared by 0 bases and J by 0 bases, with 5 bases of the junction left unmatched. The CDR3 is 17 amino acids. This clone was seen only once. Its antigen remains unidentified. The naive CD8 population came from CD45RO-negative cells selected for CCR7, without terminally differentiated effector memory CD45RA+ cells.

The receptor comes from a man between 18 and 35 years old in good health. Sequenced sample: naive CD8+ T cells sorted from blood. The genes are TRBV14 and TRBJ2-3, with 8 positions matching TRBD2. CDR3 bases: TGTGCCAGCAGCCAAGATACAAGCGGGAGAAGCACAGATACGCAGTATTTT. The encoded protein is CASSQDTSGRSTDTQYF.